A selection of T cell receptor beta chains follows, all from one sample in a study of cytomegalovirus exposure and HLA in healthy donors. Sequencing used immunoSEQ multiplex PCR; TCRdb keeps in-frame clones, though not all of them. This sample has 100,000 to 150,000 clones; 75% to 90% occur once, and the top ten carry around 19%. The sample taken for sequencing was PBMCs. The source is a man between 18 and 35 years old in good health and CMV-seropositive. Each CDR3 is given without its conserved first and last residue.

V,CDR3
TRBV28,ASSLRGDDGYT
TRBV9,ASSAETGISSYEQY
TRBV5-5,ASSFWQAHEAF
TRBV30,AWSLGRNYEQY
TRBV7-6,ASSLGGGWMVGTDTQY
TRBV30,AWSVLKWAGGEQY
TRBV4-1,ASSHPDREGGYT
TRBV6-6,ASSARQGRNTEAF
TRBV5-8,ASSFGRTNIQY
TRBV28,ASIYTGTWQPQH
TRBV19,ASTPGEFNTKAF
TRBV28,ASSPQGVTYEQY
TRBV21-1,ASSAGQKHTEAF
TRBV7-9,ASSLGGAGTEAF
TRBV5-1,ASSIDGNSNQPQH
TRBV27,ASTQVVGGNTEAF
TRBV9,ATSAEVNTEAF
TRBV7-8,ASSLVRVSSYNEQF
TRBV11-2,ASSSTLGTTRGKETQY
TRBV6-5,ASSYSGRVAYEQY
TRBV6-1,ASSEESGGGYGYT
TRBV4-1,ASSQDQTDTQY